Included here is one T cell receptor beta chain sequence, with context. The sample originates from a study of monozygotic twins with inflammatory bowel disease. For each CDR3 protein, TCRdb gives one entry from its re-call of the 5' RACE reads, without DNA. The sample totals roughly 120,000 distinct CDR3 sequences. The sequence derives from a human donor with ulcerative colitis or Crohn's disease, or a healthy co-twin of an affected twin (not recorded which). Sample: blood.

CDR3 region: CASSLPSTSLNEQFF. The chain employs TRBV11-2 and TRBJ2-1; TCRdb names TRBD2, which stays unverified in the absence of DNA. CDR1 and CDR2 (germline): SGHAT, FQNNGV. This CDR3 contains 15 residues.